One and the same sample provided the 30 T cell receptor beta chains below, sequenced in a study of CD8+CD57+ T cells in acquired aplastic anemia. Genomic DNA templated the TCR beta VDJ and CDR3 profiling. Each CDR3 protein gets one entry after TCRdb re-called the reads with MiXCR. The sample carries roughly 170,000 distinct CDR3 sequences, about three fifths recorded once. The specimen sequenced was sorted CD4+, CD8+, or CD8+CD57+ T cells (not recorded which) from PBMCs. The origin of the receptors is a human donor in good health.

The chain couples TRBV20-1 to TRBJ2-3; tentatively, D is TRBD2 (6 bases). Germline V lookup: CDR1 DFQATT, CDR2 SNEGSKA (reference sequence). This CDR3 comprises 14 residues. Trimming left V 2 bases short and J 2 bases short, with 11 bases between. CDR3 sequence (DNA): TGCAGTGCTAGATTGCGGGGTCCCACAGATACGCAGTATTTT. It codes for CSARLRGPTDTQYF.

V is TRBV27 and J is TRBJ2-7; 11 bases line up with TRBD2. V shed 4 bases and J 1 base; nucleotides not matched to a gene: 6. In germline, CDR1 is MNHEY, CDR2 SMNVEV (reference sequence). The CDR3 is made up of 16 amino acids. In DNA form, the CDR3 reads TGTGCCAGCAGTTCCCGAGTAGCGGGAGGGTCCTACGAGCAGTACTTC. This gives the protein CASSSRVAGGSYEQYF.

The V and J genes are TRBV7-9 and TRBJ1-5, with a possible D match to TRBD1 (5 bases). Between the trimmed V and J ends, which lost 1 base and 0 bases, there was a span of 10 bases. Germline loops: CDR1 SEHNR, CDR2 FQNEAQ (reference sequence). This CDR3 spans 16 amino acids. In nucleotides, the CDR3 is TGTGCCAGCAGCTTAGGTGGGGCAGGTAGCAATCAGCCCCAGCATTTT. Amino acid sequence: CASSLGGAGSNQPQHF.

The chain has TRBV10-3 and TRBJ2-7, with 9 bases lining up with TRBD1. Germline assignment: CDR1 ENHRY and CDR2 SYGVKD. V trimming: 6 bases; J trimming: 0 bases; junction bases outside the gene matches: 3. The CDR3 runs to 14 residues. CDR3 sequence (DNA): TGTGCCATCAGAGGGGACAGGGCCTCCTACGAGCAGTACTTC. It encodes CAIRGDRASYEQYF.

The gene calls are TRBV7-8 and TRBJ2-1, with unresolved D. CDR3 size: 14 residues. V was trimmed by 8 bases and J by 2 bases, leaving 13 bases between them. Germline values: CDR1 SGHVS, CDR2 FQNEAQ. The CDR3 sequence: CASSGNGPYNEQFF. The CDR3 region has the DNA TGTGCCAGCTCCGGAAATGGCCCCTACAATGAGCAGTTCTTC.

This clonotype has a single count. At one boundary the junction diverges from the germline segment, which might be a read error. This chain connects TRBV19 to TRBJ2-3; 7 bases align to TRBD1. Germline V gene data show CDR1 as LNHDA and CDR2 as SQIVND (reference sequence). The CDR3 is 13 residues long. CDR3 protein: CASSISGTDTQYF. CDR3 DNA: TGTGCCAGTAGTATCTCGGGGACAGACACGCAGTATTTT.

A single count supports this clonotype. V and J are TRBV5-1 and TRBJ2-7; D is undetermined. Trimming took off 4 bases at V and 4 bases at J, with 18 bases between the two ends. CDR1 and CDR2 from the germline V gene are SGHRS and YFSETQ. This CDR3 is 15 amino acids long. CDR3 DNA: TGCGCCAGCAGCATCCGGCCCAACCAACCTTACGAGCAGTACTTC. This encodes CASSIRPNQPYEQYF.

V usage is TRBV6-9 and J usage is TRBJ1-2; D is uncertain. The CDR3 length is 13 residues. The germline CDR1 and CDR2 sequences are MNHGY and SVAAGI. Trimming cost V 5 bases and J 2 bases, with 9 bases left between them. The CDR3 loop reads CASSPDPNYGYTF. The CDR3 bases are TGTGCCAGCAGTCCTGATCCAAACTATGGCTACACCTTC.

The rearrangement joins TRBV19 to TRBJ1-1, with a tentative D call TRBD1 (5 bases). The CDR3 is 13 residues long. V was shortened by 7 bases and J by 4 bases, with 13 bases between the two germline ends. Germline lookup yields CDR1 LNHDA and CDR2 SQIVND (reference sequence). The CDR3 nucleotides read TGTGCCAGTAAGGACATGGTGACCACTGAAGCTTTCTTT. Residues: CASKDMVTTEAFF.

V and J are TRBV20-1 and TRBJ2-7; 11 bases map to TRBD2. CDR1 and CDR2 (germline): DFQATT, SNEGSKA (reference sequence). V lost 6 bases, J lost 1 base, and 5 bases stayed unmatched. This CDR3 region has 14 residues. CDR3 coding DNA: TGCAGTGCGATGGGACTAGCGGATTCCTACGAGCAGTACTTC. Its translation: CSAMGLADSYEQYF.

V and J are TRBV20-1 and TRBJ1-2; 7 bases align to TRBD1. Trimming removed 0 bases from V and 8 bases from J; junction bases left unmatched: 6. From germline, CDR1 is DFQATT and CDR2 SNEGSKA (reference sequence). CDR3 length: 13 residues. CDR3 residues: CSAREGNRGGYTF. CDR3 sequence (DNA): TGCAGTGCTAGAGAAGGGAACAGGGGCGGCTACACCTTC.

The sample holds one count of this clonotype. The chain employs TRBV2 and TRBJ2-5; the match to TRBD2 covers 9 bases. The germline V gene has CDR1 SNHLY and CDR2 FYNNEI. V shed 6 bases and J 4 bases; nucleotides not matched to a gene: 27. This CDR3 is built from 21 residues. The DNA of the CDR3 is TGTGCCAGCAGCCCGGGAGTGGATGAGGGGCCTATTAGCGGGAGAAGAGAGACCCAGTACTTC. This encodes CASSPGVDEGPISGRRETQYF.

J is TRBJ2-7 and V is TRBV20-1; 10 nucleotides agree with TRBD2. With 3 bases clipped from V and 6 bases from J, the junction kept 8 bases outside the gene matches. The germline V gene has CDR1 DFQATT and CDR2 SNEGSKA (reference sequence). This CDR3 spans 14 amino acids. CDR3 loop: CSASFASGGPEQYF. CDR3 sequence (DNA): TGCAGTGCTAGTTTCGCTAGCGGGGGCCCCGAGCAGTACTTC.

The chain combines TRBV19 with TRBJ1-6; TRBD1 might be the D (6 bases). The CDR3 has 15 amino acids. V gave up 4 bases and J gave up 6 bases, with 13 bases separating them. Germline V CDR1 and CDR2: LNHDA, SQIVND (reference sequence). The CDR3: CASSSRDTRNSPLHF. The CDR3 region has the DNA TGTGCCAGTAGTAGCCGGGACACCCGTAATTCACCCCTCCACTTT.

J is TRBJ2-1 and V is TRBV24-1, with 7 nucleotides matching TRBD2. In germline, CDR1 is KGHDR, CDR2 SFDVKD. Losses at the gene ends were 3 bases for V and 6 bases for J; bases not matched to a gene: 7. The CDR3 runs to 15 residues. The CDR3 DNA reads TGTGCCACCAGTGATCAATCTAGCGGACTCAATGAGCAGTTCTTC. Translating gives CATSDQSSGLNEQFF.

The V and J genes are TRBV10-3 and TRBJ2-2; D is unclear. Trimming took 2 bases from V and 1 from J, leaving 8 bases between them. The CDR3 has 15 residues. Germline assignment: CDR1 ENHRY and CDR2 SYGVKD. The CDR3: CAISEGRVNTGELFF. DNA of the CDR3: TGTGCCATCAGTGAGGGAAGGGTGAACACCGGGGAGCTGTTTTTT.

V usage is TRBV19 and J usage is TRBJ1-2; D perhaps matches TRBD1 (5 bases). The germline V gene encodes CDR1 LNHDA and CDR2 SQIVND (reference sequence). V was clipped by 2 bases and J by 3 bases, with 10 bases between them. This CDR3 region has 14 residues. For the CDR3, the DNA is TGTGCCAGTAGTATATTCGGGACGGACTATGGCTACACCTTC. Translating gives CASSIFGTDYGYTF.

The chain joins TRBV7-9 to TRBJ1-5; D may be TRBD1 (6 bases). V was cut by 4 bases and J by 6 bases, with 13 bases left in between. The CDR3 loop spans 14 amino acids. Germline V gene lookup returns CDR1 SEHNR and CDR2 FQNEAQ (reference sequence). CDR3: CASSSTGTGQPQHF. The DNA of the CDR3 is TGTGCCAGCAGCTCTACAGGGACGGGTCAGCCCCAGCATTTT.

The rearrangement joins TRBV24-1 to TRBJ1-5; D gene unclear. Trimming took 4 bases from V and 5 from J, leaving 14 bases between them. Germline V gene sequence: CDR1 KGHDR, CDR2 SFDVKD. The length of the CDR3 is 15 residues. The CDR3 loop reads CATSDGRAGDQPQHF. The CDR3 nucleotides are TGTGCCACCAGTGACGGGAGGGCAGGAGATCAGCCCCAGCATTTT.

As to this clonotype: Germline and junction disagree at one end, which may indicate a read error. The rearrangement links TRBV7-2 to TRBJ1-3, with 9 bases lining up with TRBD1. The germline V gene has CDR1 SGHTA and CDR2 FQGNSA. The CDR3 has 19 amino acids. The CDR3 is CASSQDPGGYRGRGNTVYF. The DNA for the CDR3 is TGCGCCAGCAGCCAAGATCCAGGGGGGTACAGGGGGCGAGGAAACACCGTATATTTT.

This rearrangement joins TRBV7-9 to TRBJ1-1; D gene ambiguous. V was shortened by 6 bases and J by 0 bases, with 8 bases between the two germline ends. Germline CDR1 reads SEHNR; CDR2 reads FQNEAQ (reference sequence). This CDR3 is built from 13 residues. The DNA for the CDR3 is TGTGCCAGCAGACTTGGGCTGAACACTGAAGCTTTCTTT. Protein sequence: CASRLGLNTEAFF.

This clonotype has a single count. The rearrangement joins TRBV9 to TRBJ2-7; maybe TRBD2 (5 bases). Germline CDR1 reads SGDLS; CDR2 reads YYNGEE. V lost 4 bases and J lost 0, with 17 bases in between. CDR3 length: 16 residues. The chain's CDR3 is CASSLDASRGSYEQYF. The CDR3, as DNA: TGTGCCAGCAGCCTCGACGCTAGCCGAGGCTCCTACGAGCAGTACTTC.

The CDR3 nucleotides read TGTGCCAGCAGTGAACAGACAAGCAATCAGCCCCAGCATTTT. It specifies CASSEQTSNQPQHF. J is TRBJ1-5 and V is TRBV2; no clear D gene. Germline CDR1 is SNHLY and CDR2 is FYNNEI. The ends were cut back, 2 bases at V and 1 base at J, with 6 bases in the middle. The CDR3 contains 14 residues.

CDR3 nucleotides: TGTGCCAGCAGCTTGGCCGGGGGACCACTTGAGAAGACCCAGTACTTC. Translating it yields CASSLAGGPLEKTQYF. J is TRBJ2-5 and V is TRBV5-6; maybe TRBD2 (6 bases). V was clipped by 0 bases and J by 6 bases, with 18 bases between them. CDR3 length: 16 amino acids. Germline V gene sequence: CDR1 SGHDT, CDR2 YYEEEE.

CDR3 loop: CASSPLRYEQYF. The CDR3 nucleotides are TGTGCCAGCAGTCCCCTTCGTTACGAGCAGTACTTC. The chain couples TRBV7-4 to TRBJ2-7, with D unresolved. The CDR3 is 12 residues long. V was cut by 6 bases and J by 4 bases, with 10 bases left in between. The germline V gene encodes CDR1 SGHVT and CDR2 SQSDAQ.

The J gene is TRBJ2-5, the V gene TRBV7-9; D call uncertain. The CDR3 sequence is 15 residues long. Germline loops: CDR1 SEHNR, CDR2 FQNEAQ (reference sequence). The germline V and J ends were trimmed by 5 bases and 4 bases, with 17 bases remaining between them. The CDR3 reads CASSPVMHGLETQYF. The CDR3 region has the DNA TGTGCCAGCAGCCCCGTTATGCACGGTCTAGAGACCCAGTACTTC.

The V call is TRBV20-1, the J call TRBJ1-1; no reliable D call. Per germline, CDR1 DFQATT and CDR2 SNEGSKA (reference sequence). There are 13 residues in the CDR3. The ends were cut back, 6 bases at V and 0 bases at J, with 11 bases in the middle. CDR3: CSASTVMNTEAFF. The CDR3 region has the DNA TGCAGTGCGTCGACCGTCATGAACACTGAAGCTTTCTTT.

This clonotype was picked up a small number of times. A junction boundary mismatches the germline segment, possibly from a read error. The chain carries TRBV15 and TRBJ2-7; 9 nucleotides align to TRBD1. CDR3 size: 14 residues. The germline V gene has CDR1 LNHNV and CDR2 YYDKDF (reference sequence). CDR3 protein: CATSGDRGTYEQYF. The CDR3 DNA reads TGTGCCACCAGCGGAGACAGGGGGACCTACGAGCAGTACTTC.

The gene calls are TRBV29-1 and TRBJ2-6; D tentatively fits TRBD1 or TRBD2 (6 bases each). Between the trimmed V and J ends, which lost 3 bases and 0 bases, there was a span of 18 bases. CDR3 size: 18 residues. Germline V lookup: CDR1 SQVTM, CDR2 ANQGSEA. CDR3 in DNA: TGCAGCGTTGATGGAGGGGTAAAGGGGGGCTCTGGGGCCAACGTCCTGACTTTC. It yields the protein CSVDGGVKGGSGANVLTF.

This clonotype was detected many times. V gene TRBV27 combines with J gene TRBJ1-2, with D unresolved. The CDR3 totals 13 residues. Per germline, CDR1 MNHEY and CDR2 SMNVEV (reference sequence). V was trimmed by 4 bases and J by 8 bases, leaving 14 bases between them. The DNA of the CDR3 is TGTGCCAGCAGTTCATCCCCGGGAAAGGGCTACACCTTC. Translation gives CASSSSPGKGYTF.